This T cell receptor (beta chain) was profiled in a study of control samples from healthy donors and cancer patients. CDR3 length: 15 residues. In germline, CDR1 is SGDLS, CDR2 YYNGEE. The ends lost 4 bases at V and 7 bases at J; junction bases unmatched: 10. Clones were read by immunoSEQ multiplex PCR, and TCRdb kept only the in-frame ones, dropping some. The sample lists under 150,000 clones; about nine tenths were seen once. This sequence was found in a woman aged 25 to 39 in good health. Material: blood. The genes are TRBV9 and TRBJ1-4, with TRBD1 matching 7 bases. The CDR3 DNA sequence: TGTGCCAGCAGCCTAGAAACCGGGACAGTTGAAAAACTGTTTTTT. Translating gives CASSLETGTVEKLFF.